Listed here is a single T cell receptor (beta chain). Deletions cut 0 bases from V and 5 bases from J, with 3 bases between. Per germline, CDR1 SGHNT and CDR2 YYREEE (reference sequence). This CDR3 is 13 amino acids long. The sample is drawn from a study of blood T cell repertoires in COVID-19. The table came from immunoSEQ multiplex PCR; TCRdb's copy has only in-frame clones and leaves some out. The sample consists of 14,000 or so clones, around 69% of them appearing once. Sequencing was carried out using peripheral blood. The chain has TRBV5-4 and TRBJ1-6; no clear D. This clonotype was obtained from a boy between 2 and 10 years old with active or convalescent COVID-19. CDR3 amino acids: CASSLADNSPLHF. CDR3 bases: TGTGCCAGCAGCTTGGCCGATAATTCACCCCTCCACTTT.